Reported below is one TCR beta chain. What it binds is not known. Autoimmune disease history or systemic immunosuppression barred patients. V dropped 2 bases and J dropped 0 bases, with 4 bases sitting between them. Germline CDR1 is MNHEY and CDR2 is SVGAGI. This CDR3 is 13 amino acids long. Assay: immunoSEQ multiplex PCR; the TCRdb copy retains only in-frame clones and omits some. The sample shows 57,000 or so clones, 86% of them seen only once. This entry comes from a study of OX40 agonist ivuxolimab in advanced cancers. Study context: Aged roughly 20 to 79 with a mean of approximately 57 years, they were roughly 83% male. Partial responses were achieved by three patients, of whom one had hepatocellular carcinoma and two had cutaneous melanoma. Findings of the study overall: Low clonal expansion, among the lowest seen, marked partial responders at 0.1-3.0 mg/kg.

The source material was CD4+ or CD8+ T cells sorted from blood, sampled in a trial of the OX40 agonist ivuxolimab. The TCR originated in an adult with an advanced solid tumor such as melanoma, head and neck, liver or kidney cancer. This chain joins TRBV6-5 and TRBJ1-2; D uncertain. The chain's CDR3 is CASSYGANYGYTF. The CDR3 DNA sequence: TGTGCCAGCAGTTACGGAGCTAACTATGGCTACACCTTC.